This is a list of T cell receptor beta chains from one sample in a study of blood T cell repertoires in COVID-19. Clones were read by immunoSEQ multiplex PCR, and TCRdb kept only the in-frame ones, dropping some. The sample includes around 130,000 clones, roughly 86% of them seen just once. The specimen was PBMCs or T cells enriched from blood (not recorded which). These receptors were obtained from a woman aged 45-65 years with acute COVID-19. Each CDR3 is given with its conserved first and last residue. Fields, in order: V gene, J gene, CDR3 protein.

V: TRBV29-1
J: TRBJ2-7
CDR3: CSVRPEGGPSYEQYF

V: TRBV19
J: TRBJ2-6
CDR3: CASSADFGANVLTF

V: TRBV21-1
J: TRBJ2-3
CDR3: CASSKSHRRQGLTSTDTQYF

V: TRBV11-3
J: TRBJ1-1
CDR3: CASSYQRRAFF

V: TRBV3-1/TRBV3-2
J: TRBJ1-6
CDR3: CASSRDISPLHF

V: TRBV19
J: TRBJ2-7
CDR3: CASSIALADEQYF

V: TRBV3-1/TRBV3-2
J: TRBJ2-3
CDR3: CASSQGARADTQYF

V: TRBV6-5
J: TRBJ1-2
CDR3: CASSYPRTGGGGYTF

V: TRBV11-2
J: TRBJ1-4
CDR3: CASSIGLVEKLFF

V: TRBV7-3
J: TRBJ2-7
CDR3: CASSLQAYPDEQYF